This T cell receptor beta chain was identified during a study of T cells expressing NK-cell markers. Across the whole study: It was sorted CD3+CD56-NKG2C+, CD3+CD56+NKG2C- and CD3+CD56+NKG2C+ T cells that provided the TCR beta repertoires. HCMV seropositivity marked seven of the eight sequenced donors; one was seronegative.

In generating TCR beta cDNA, 5'RACE template switching with UMIs was used. Reanalyzing the 5' RACE reads, TCRdb keeps one entry per CDR3 protein, without DNA. The specimen's table records about 150,000 distinct CDR3 sequences. Study-wide points: In over 5 donors, dominant CD3+CD56+NKG2C+ clonotypes ranked among the top 10 CD8+ clonotypes.

The germline gives CDR1 SGHKS, CDR2 YYEKEE (reference sequence). The CDR3 length is 15 residues. In regard to this clonotype: No antigen is known for it.

The sequencing input was blood T cells: a sorted CD56 or NKG2C T cell subset, CD4+ or CD8+ T cells, or bulk PBMC T cells (not recorded which). The source of this sequence is a woman in her 50s in good health. The chain joins TRBV5-5 to TRBJ2-1; TCRdb's assignment of TRBD2 cannot be checked, as there is no DNA. This CDR3 is CASSAWVAGGNEQFF.